A single T cell receptor beta chain is shown here with its context. Sequencing used immunoSEQ multiplex PCR; TCRdb keeps in-frame clones, though not all of them. The sample includes about 290,000 clones, over 85% of them seen just once. This sample was taken from a study of blood T cell repertoires in COVID-19. Study at large: From the United States, Italy and Spain came samples of acute and convalescent COVID-19. PBMCs, B-cell-depleted T cells, or T cells provided the cDNA or gDNA that made up the material.

The CDR3 totals 16 residues. V lost 0 bases, J lost 4 bases, and 15 bases lay in between. Germline values: CDR1 SGHAT, CDR2 FQNNGV. Sequencing was done on a sample of peripheral blood. The chain employs TRBV11-2 and TRBJ1-2; no clear D gene. The source is a woman in her twenties or thirties with COVID-19, enrolled during active disease. CDR3 coding DNA: TGTGCCAGCAGCTTAGAGGGCACAACCGTTGGCTATGGCTACACCTTC. Its protein product is CASSLEGTTVGYGYTF.